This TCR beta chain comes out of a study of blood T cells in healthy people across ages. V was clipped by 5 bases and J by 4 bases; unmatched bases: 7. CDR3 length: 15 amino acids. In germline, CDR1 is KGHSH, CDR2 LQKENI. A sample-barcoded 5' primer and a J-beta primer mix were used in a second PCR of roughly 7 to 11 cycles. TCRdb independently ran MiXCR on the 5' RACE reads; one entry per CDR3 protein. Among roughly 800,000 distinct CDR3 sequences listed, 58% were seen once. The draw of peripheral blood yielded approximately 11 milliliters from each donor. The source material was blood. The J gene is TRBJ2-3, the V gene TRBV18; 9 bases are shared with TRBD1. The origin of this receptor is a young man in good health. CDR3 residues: CASSRSGTGSDTQYF. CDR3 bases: TGTGCCAGCTCAAGATCCGGGACAGGGTCAGATACGCAGTATTTT.